The clone carrying this TCR beta chain was seen once. The entry originates in a study of control samples from healthy donors and cancer patients. This CDR3 is 15 amino acids long. Germline CDR1 SGHRS, CDR2 YFSETQ. Trimming took off 0 bases at V and 7 bases at J, with 14 bases between the two ends. This table comes from immunoSEQ multiplex PCR, and its TCRdb copy is limited to in-frame clones, with some not included. The sample has 150,000 to 160,000 clones; roughly 93% are singletons. Sequencing was carried out using blood. The source is a man aged 45-65 years in good health. The rearrangement uses TRBV5-1 and TRBJ1-5; a possible D gene is TRBD1 (6 bases). The DNA of the CDR3 is TGCGCCAGCAGCTTGGGGGGGCTCGGAATGCAGCCCCAGCATTTT. This encodes CASSLGGLGMQPQHF.